The entry that follows covers one T cell receptor beta chain sequence. The antigen this receptor binds is unknown. Base quality data are lacking; no much larger clone is found one base away. TCRbeta CDR3 regions were amplified from genomic DNA by means of the immunoSEQ Assay, a bias-controlled multiplex PCR. The original methods were these. The number of nucleated cells in each sample was estimated by amplification of reference gene primers within the assay. Sequence reads were collapsed and filtered to measure the absolute abundance of every unique TCRbeta CDR3 rearrangement. Productive Simpson clonality was computed per sample as the square root of Simpson's diversity index over productive rearrangements. Entries here come from immuneACCESS through TCRdb and include only in-frame sequences with V and J called. Some clones fail to appear in such tables; in the studies checked, an unresolved V gene covers under half of the shortfall, and the cause of the remainder is unknown. The V and J calls and the clone size are those of that table, but D and trimming were determined from the DNA. The sample records approximately 160,000 clones, about 83% of which are singletons. The ten most abundant clones make up 10% to 15% of the sample.

The CDR1 and CDR2 encoded by the germline V gene (reference sequence) are LGHDT and YNNKEL. Including the terminal cysteine and phenylalanine, the CDR3 comprises 15 residues. The DNA shown is the 45-base CDR3, in frame from base 1. Ends trimmed: V by 4 bases, J by 5 bases; bases unmatched to a gene: 8. Samples from volunteer blood donors who had recovered from COVID-19 were contributed by a second Seattle source. The collaborating institutions used their own protocols to collect whole blood in K2EDTA tubes. For TCRbeta analysis, collaborator samples were shipped as frozen whole blood, as isolated PBMCs, or as DNA extracted from either sample type. This specimen comes from a study of blood T cell repertoires in COVID-19 (dated by TCRdb to the early 2020s). Study-level background: Samples from collaborators originated in the United States, Italy and Spain and spanned both the acute and convalescent phases of COVID-19. The material from the prospective study consisted of cDNA or gDNA derived from T cells, B-cell-depleted T cells, or PBMCs. Subjects who had been exposed to COVID-19, were actively infected with it, or had recovered from it provided the deeply sampled blood TCRbeta repertoires that made up the dataset. The repertoires were made available in a free public database intended to serve as a resource for research on the immune response to SARS-CoV-2. Samples were obtained from the ongoing ImmuneRACE study (first 160 participants) and from 1,254 subjects provided by 6 global collaborators. Sample metadata almost always included a de-identified subject ID, COVID-19 status, age in years and sex. Where available, HLA class I and class II types were obtained from metadata supplied by the sample provider rather than from assay-based typing.

Paper-wide results and their limitations: How much clinical and demographic metadata was included differed by source and by participant, and the metadata was provided uncurated.

Sequencing was performed on peripheral blood. The chain is made from TRBV3-1 (or the pseudogene TRBV3-2) and TRBJ2-5, with 9 central nucleotides matching TRBD2. This sequence originates from a man aged 65 to 79 who had recovered from COVID-19. The nucleotides read TGTGCCAGCAGCCCCCTAGCGGGAAGGGGGGAGACCCAGTACTTC. This is translated as CASSPLAGRGETQYF.